Following are 4 T cell receptor beta chains from one sample sequenced in a study of graft-versus-host responses after intestinal transplantation. Using immunoSEQ multiplex PCR, the repertoire was profiled, and TCRdb retains in-frame clones only, with some absent. The sample yields roughly 45,000 clones, about 94% seen once. Sequencing was performed on PBMCs, taken 335 days after intestinal transplant. The receptors stem from a human patient who received an intestinal transplant, so some T cells may come from the graft donor.

The gene calls are TRBV19 and TRBJ1-2, with D maybe TRBD1 (6 bases). V was pared by 6 bases and J by 6 bases, with 17 bases between. Per germline, CDR1 LNHDA and CDR2 SQIVND (reference sequence). The CDR3 spans 14 residues. The CDR3 DNA reads TGTGCCAGTAGACGGGGGGGGCGCGACGATGGCTACACCTTC. It codes for CASRRGGRDDGYTF.

The chain combines TRBV28 with TRBJ1-5, with no clear D. The germline CDR1 and CDR2 sequences are MDHEN and SYDVKM. The ends were cut back, 8 bases at V and 3 bases at J, with 17 bases in the middle. There are 15 residues in the CDR3. This CDR3 is CASDTGRLFNQPQHF. The DNA for the CDR3 is TGTGCCAGCGATACCGGACGGTTGTTCAATCAGCCCCAGCATTTT.

This clone was seen more than once but under ten times. This chain links TRBV5-1 with TRBJ1-1; TRBD1 aligns across 9 bases. The junction had 7 bases not matched to a gene; V was cut back by 2 bases and J by 8 bases. CDR1 SGHRS and CDR2 YFSETQ come from the germline V gene. This CDR3 is 14 amino acids long. The CDR3 DNA sequence: TGCGCCAGCAGCTTCTCGGGACAGGGTTTAGAAGCTTTCTTT. Amino acid sequence: CASSFSGQGLEAFF.

This clone has only one observation. J is TRBJ1-1 and V is TRBV19, with D unclear. Germline V gene sequence: CDR1 LNHDA, CDR2 SQIVND (reference sequence). Deletions cut 3 bases from V and 0 bases from J, with 8 bases between. This CDR3 comprises 14 residues. The CDR3 reads CASSIRLMNTEAFF. CDR3 sequence (DNA): TGTGCCAGTAGTATTAGACTCATGAACACTGAAGCTTTCTTT.